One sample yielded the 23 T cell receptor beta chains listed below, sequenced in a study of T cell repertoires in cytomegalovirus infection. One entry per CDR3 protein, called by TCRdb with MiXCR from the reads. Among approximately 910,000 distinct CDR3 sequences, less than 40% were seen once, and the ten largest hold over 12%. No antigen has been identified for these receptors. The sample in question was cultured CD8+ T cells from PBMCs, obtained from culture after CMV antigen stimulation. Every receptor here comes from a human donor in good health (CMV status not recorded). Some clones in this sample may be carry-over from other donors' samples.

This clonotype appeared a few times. The CDR3 bases are TGTGCCAGCCTCGGACAGGGAGACAGCACTGAAGCTTTCTTT. Translated: CASLGQGDSTEAFF. The rearrangement joins TRBV7-9 to TRBJ1-1; the match to TRBD1 covers 8 bases. V dropped 8 bases and J dropped 4; count of bases not matched to a gene: 9. The CDR3 contains 14 residues. The germline V gene encodes CDR1 SEHNR and CDR2 FQNEAQ (reference sequence).

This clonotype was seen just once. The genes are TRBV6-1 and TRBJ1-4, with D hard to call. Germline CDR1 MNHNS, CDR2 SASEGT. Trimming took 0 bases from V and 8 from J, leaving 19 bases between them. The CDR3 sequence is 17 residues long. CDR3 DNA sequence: TGTGCCAGCAGTGAAGCGCTTCTTGGCTCTGGCAGGGAAAAACTGTTTTTT. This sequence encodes CASSEALLGSGREKLFF.

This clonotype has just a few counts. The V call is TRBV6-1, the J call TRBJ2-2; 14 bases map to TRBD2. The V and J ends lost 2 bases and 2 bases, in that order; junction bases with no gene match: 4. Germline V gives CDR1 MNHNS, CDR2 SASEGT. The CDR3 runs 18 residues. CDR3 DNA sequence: TGTGCCAGCAGTGAAAGACTAGCGGGGGGGAAAAACACCGGGGAGCTGTTTTTT. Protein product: CASSERLAGGKNTGELFF.

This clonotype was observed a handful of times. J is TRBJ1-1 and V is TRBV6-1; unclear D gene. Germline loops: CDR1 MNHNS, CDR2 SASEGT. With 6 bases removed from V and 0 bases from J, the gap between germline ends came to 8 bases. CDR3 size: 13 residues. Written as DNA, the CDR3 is TGTGCCAGCAGGGTGGGCCTGAACACTGAAGCTTTCTTT. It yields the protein CASRVGLNTEAFF.

The CDR3, as DNA: TGTGCCAGCAGTATGGGGACAGGGGTGGGAAACACCATATATTTT. It codes for CASSMGTGVGNTIYF. This chain joins TRBV27 and TRBJ1-3, with 10 bases lining up with TRBD1. The CDR3 totals 15 residues. In germline, CDR1 is MNHEY, CDR2 SMNVEV (reference sequence). The V gene end was trimmed by 5 bases and the J gene end by 4 bases; junction bases not matched to a gene: 5.

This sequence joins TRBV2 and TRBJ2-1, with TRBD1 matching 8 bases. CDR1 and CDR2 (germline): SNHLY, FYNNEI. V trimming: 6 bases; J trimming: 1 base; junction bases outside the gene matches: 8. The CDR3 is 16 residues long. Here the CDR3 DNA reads TGTGCCAGCAGGGGGGTGCAGGGGGCATCCTACAATGAGCAGTTCTTC. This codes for CASRGVQGASYNEQFF.

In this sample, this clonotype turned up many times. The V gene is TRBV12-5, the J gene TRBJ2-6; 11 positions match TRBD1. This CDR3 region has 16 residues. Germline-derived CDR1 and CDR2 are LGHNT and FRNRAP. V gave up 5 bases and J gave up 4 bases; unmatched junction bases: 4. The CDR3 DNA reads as TGTGCTAGTGGTGGACAGGGGGCGTACGGGGCCAACGTCCTGACTTTC. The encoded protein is CASGGQGAYGANVLTF. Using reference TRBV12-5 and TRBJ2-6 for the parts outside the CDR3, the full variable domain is DARVTQTPRHKVTEMGQEVTMRCQPILGHNTVFWYRQTMMQGLELLAYFRNRAPLDDSGMPKDRFSAEMPDATLATLKIQPSEPRDSAVYFCASGGQGAYGANVLTFGAGSRLTVL.

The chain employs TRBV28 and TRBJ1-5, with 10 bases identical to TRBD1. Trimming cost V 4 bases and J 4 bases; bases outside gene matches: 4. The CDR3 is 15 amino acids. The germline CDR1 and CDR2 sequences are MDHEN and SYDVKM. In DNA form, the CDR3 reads TGTGCCAGCAGTTATGGGACAGGGGTTAATCAGCCCCAGCATTTT. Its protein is CASSYGTGVNQPQHF.

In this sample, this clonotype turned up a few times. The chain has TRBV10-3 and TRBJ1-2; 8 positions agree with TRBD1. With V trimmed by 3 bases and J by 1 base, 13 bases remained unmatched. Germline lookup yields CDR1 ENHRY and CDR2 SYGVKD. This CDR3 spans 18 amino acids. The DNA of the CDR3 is TGTGCCATCAGTGACCCTAGCCCCGGACAGGGCTATAACTATGGCTACACCTTC. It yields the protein CAISDPSPGQGYNYGYTF.

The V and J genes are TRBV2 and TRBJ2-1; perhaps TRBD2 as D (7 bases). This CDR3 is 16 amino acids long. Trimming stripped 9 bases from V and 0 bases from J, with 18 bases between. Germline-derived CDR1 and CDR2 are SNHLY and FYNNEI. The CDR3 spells CASRPRGGLSYNEQFF. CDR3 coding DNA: TGTGCCAGTCGGCCAAGGGGGGGCCTCTCCTACAATGAGCAGTTCTTC.

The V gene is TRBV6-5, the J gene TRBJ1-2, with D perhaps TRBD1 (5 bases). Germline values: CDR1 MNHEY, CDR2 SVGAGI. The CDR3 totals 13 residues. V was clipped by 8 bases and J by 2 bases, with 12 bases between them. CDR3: CASRGGDNYGYTF. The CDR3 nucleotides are TGTGCCAGCCGGGGAGGGGACAACTATGGCTACACCTTC.

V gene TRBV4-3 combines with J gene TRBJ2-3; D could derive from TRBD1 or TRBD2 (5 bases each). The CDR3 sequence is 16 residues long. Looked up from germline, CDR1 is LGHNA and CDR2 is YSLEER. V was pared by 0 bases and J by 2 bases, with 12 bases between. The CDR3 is CASSQDFGAHTDTQYF. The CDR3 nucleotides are TGCGCCAGCAGCCAAGATTTCGGGGCGCACACAGATACGCAGTATTTT.

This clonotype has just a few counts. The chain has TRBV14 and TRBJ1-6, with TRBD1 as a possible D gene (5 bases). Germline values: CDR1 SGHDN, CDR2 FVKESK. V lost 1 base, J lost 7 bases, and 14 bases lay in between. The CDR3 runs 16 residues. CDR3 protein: CASSQAGRGPNSPLHF. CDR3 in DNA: TGTGCCAGCAGCCAAGCAGGGAGGGGACCCAATTCACCCCTCCACTTT.

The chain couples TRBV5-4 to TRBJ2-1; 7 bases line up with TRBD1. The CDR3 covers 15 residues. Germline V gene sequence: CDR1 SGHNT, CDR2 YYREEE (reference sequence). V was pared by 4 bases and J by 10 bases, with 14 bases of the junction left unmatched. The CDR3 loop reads CASSLAVTGVGEQFF. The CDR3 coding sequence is TGTGCCAGCAGCCTCGCCGTCACAGGGGTTGGAGAGCAGTTCTTC.

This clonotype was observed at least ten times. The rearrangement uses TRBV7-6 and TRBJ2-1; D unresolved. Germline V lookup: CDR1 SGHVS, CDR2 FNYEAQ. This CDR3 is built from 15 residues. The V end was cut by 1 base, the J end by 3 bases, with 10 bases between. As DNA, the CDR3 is TGTGCCAGCAGCTTAGGTGTAGAAAACTACAATGAGCAGTTCTTC. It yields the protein CASSLGVENYNEQFF.

The CDR3: CATSGHYTYNEQFF. The CDR3 bases are TGTGCCACCAGCGGACACTACACCTACAATGAGCAGTTCTTC. This sequence joins TRBV24-1 and TRBJ2-1, with a tentative D call TRBD1 (5 bases). CDR3 length: 14 residues. Looked up from germline, CDR1 is KGHDR and CDR2 is SFDVKD. Trimming shortened V by 7 bases and J by 2 bases, and 11 bases separated the two germline ends.

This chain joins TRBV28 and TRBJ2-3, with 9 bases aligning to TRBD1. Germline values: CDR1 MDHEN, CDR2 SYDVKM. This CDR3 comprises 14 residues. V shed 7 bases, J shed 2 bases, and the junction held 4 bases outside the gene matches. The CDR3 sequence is CASTWTGDTDTQYF. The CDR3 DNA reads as TGTGCCAGCACCTGGACAGGGGACACAGATACGCAGTATTTT. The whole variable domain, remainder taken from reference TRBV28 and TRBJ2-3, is DVKVTQSSRYLVKRTGEKVFLECVQDMDHENMFWYRQDPGLGLRLIYFSYDVKMKEKGDIPEGYSVSREKKERFSLILESASTNQTSMYLCASTWTGDTDTQYFGPGTRLTVL.

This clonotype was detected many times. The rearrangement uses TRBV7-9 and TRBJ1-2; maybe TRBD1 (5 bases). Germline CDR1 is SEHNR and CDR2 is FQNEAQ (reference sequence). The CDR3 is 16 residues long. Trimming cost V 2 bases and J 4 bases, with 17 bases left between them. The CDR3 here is CASSLQIFTGSYGYTF. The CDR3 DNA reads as TGTGCCAGCAGCTTACAGATTTTCACAGGATCCTATGGCTACACCTTC.

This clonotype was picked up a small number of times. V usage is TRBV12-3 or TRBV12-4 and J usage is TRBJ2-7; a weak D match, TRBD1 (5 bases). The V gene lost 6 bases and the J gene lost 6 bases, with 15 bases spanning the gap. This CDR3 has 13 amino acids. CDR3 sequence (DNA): TGTGCCAGCAGCCCCCCCGACAGTTCCGAGCAGTACTTC. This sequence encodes CASSPPDSSEQYF.

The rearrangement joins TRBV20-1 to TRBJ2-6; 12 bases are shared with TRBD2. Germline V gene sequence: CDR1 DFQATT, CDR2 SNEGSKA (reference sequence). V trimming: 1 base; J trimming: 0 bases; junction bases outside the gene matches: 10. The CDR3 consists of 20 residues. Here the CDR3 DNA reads TGCAGTGCTAGAGTACGACTAGCGGGGGCGCAAACCTCTGGGGCCAACGTCCTGACTTTC. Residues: CSARVRLAGAQTSGANVLTF.

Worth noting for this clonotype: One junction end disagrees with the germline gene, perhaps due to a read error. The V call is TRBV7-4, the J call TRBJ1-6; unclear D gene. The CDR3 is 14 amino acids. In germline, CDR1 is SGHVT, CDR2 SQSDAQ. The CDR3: CASSPNSYNSPLYF. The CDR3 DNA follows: TGTGCCAGCAGCCCCAATTCCTATAATTCACCCCTCTACTTT.

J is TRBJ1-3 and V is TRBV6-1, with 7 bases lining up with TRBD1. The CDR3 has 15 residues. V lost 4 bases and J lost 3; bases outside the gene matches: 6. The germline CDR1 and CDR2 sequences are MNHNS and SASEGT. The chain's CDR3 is CASSGGGESGNTIYF. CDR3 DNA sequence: TGTGCCAGCAGTGGAGGGGGCGAGAGTGGAAACACCATATATTTT.

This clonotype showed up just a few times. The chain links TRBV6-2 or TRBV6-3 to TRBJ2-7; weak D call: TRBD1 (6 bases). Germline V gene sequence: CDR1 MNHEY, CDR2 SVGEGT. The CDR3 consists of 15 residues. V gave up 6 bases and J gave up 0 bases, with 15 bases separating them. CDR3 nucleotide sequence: TGTGCCAGCAGCTTACAGGGCTGGAGCTCCTACGAGCAGTACTTC. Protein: CASSLQGWSSYEQYF.